The sequence of this TCR beta chain was determined in a study of CD8 T cells in ankylosing spondylitis. Regarding the study as a whole: Clones linked with disease were CD8+ and fairly uncommon in the peripheral blood. Existing reports had already noted some motif variants in reactive arthritis synovial fluid and blood. Ankylosing spondylitis blood seemed to carry a telltale TCR beta motif made of roughly 8 highly homologous variants.

Germline assignment: CDR1 MNHEY and CDR2 SMNVEV (reference sequence). Trimming stripped 5 bases from V and 2 bases from J, with 16 bases between. The CDR3 has 15 amino acids. In this sample, this clonotype turned up a few times. The target antigen is unknown. As the method for making TCR beta libraries, quantitative 5'-RACE with molecular barcodes was used. From the 5' RACE reads, TCRdb called clonotypes with MiXCR, one entry per CDR3 protein. The table records some 840,000 distinct CDR3 sequences, approximately 10% of them present only once. The sample consisted of blood, either unsorted or a sorted T cell fraction (not recorded which). The receptor comes from a male donor with ankylosing spondylitis. The chain has TRBV27 and TRBJ2-7; unclear D gene. The CDR3: CASSPYLAPAYEQYF. The CDR3 region has the DNA TGTGCCAGCAGTCCCTACCTCGCCCCGGCCTACGAGCAGTACTTC.